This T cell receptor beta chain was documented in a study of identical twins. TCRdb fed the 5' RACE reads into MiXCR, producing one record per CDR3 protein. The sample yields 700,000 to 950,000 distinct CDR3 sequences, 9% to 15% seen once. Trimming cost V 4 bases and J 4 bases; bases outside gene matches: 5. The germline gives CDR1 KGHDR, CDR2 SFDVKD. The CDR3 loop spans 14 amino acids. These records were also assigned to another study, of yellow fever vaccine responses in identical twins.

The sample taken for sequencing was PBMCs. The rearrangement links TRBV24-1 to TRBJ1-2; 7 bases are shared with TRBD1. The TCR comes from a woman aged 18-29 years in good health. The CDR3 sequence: CATSDKGTAYGYTF. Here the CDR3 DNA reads TGTGCCACCAGTGACAAAGGGACAGCCTATGGCTACACCTTC.